This T cell receptor (beta chain) was captured in a study of T cell responses to AZD1222 COVID-19 vaccine. Only in-frame clones appear in the TCRdb table, and some are missing; sequencing was by immunoSEQ multiplex PCR. The sample records 160,000 or so clones, 94% being singletons. J lost 5 bases, V lost 2 bases, and 8 bases had no gene match. CDR3 size: 16 residues. Germline assignment: CDR1 MGHRA and CDR2 YSYEKL. This TCR derives from an adult who received the AZD1222 COVID-19 vaccine. V gene TRBV4-1 combines with J gene TRBJ2-1; 8 bases are shared with TRBD2. The specimen was peripheral blood, collected 28 days after the second AZD1222 dose. CDR3 amino acids: CASSQRTTSGNNEQFF. In nucleotides, the CDR3 is TGCGCCAGCAGCCAAAGAACAACTAGCGGAAACAATGAGCAGTTCTTC.